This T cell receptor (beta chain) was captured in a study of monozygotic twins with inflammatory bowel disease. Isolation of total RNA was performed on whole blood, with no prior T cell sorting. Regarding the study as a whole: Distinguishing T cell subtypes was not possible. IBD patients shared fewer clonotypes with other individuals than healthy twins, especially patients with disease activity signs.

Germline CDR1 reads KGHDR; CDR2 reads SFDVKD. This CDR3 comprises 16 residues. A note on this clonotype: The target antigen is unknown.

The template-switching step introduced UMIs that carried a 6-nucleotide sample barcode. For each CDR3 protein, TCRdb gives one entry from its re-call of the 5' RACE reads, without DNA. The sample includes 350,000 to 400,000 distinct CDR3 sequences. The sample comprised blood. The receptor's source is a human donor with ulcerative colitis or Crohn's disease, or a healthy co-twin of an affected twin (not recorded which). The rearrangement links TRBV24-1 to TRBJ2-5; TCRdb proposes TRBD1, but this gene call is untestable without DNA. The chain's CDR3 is CATSDSAQETQETQYF.